This T cell receptor beta chain was sequenced for a study of CD8+ T cells in alopecia areata. On the study more broadly: Tofacitinib administration persisted for 6 to 18 months, succeeded by 6 months off drug.

Sequencing relied on a cDNA template that was reverse transcribed from extracted RNA. Profiling relied on immunoSEQ multiplex PCR, and the TCRdb table lists in-frame clones only, not all of them. This table holds 75,000 to 80,000 clones, 66% found once. This clone was seen more than once but under ten times. Its antigen is not identified. Indicated treatment: oral pan-JAK inhibitor, 5-10 mg twice daily. CDR3 length: 15 amino acids. Unmatched junction bases numbered 1, after V lost 0 bases and J lost 1 base. CDR1 LGHNA and CDR2 YSLEER come from the germline V gene. Overall study results and limits: Greater clonality was observed in lesional scalp samples, especially alopecia totalis/universalis, versus normal scalp.

V usage is TRBV4-3 and J usage is TRBJ2-7, with 9 bases lining up with TRBD1. Sequencing used CD8+ T cells sorted from blood, obtained at week 24, from a patient treated with tofacitinib. This sequence was found in a human donor with alopecia areata. CDR3 protein: CASSQEGTGSYEQYF. Here the CDR3 DNA reads TGCGCCAGCAGCCAAGAAGGGACAGGGTCCTACGAGCAGTACTTC.